This TCR beta chain was sequenced during a study of T cells in Graves' hyperthyroidism and ophthalmopathy. Germline CDR1 is ENHRY and CDR2 is SYGVKD. V dropped 6 bases and J dropped 0 bases, with 8 bases sitting between them. This CDR3 spans 14 amino acids. TCR beta CDR3 region amplification was performed from RNA transcripts. A set of HTBI primers served as the primers for a first-round RT-PCR of the TCR CDR3. Each CDR3 protein is one row after TCRdb ran MiXCR on the multiplex PCR reads. The sample consists of roughly 720,000 distinct CDR3 sequences, around 16% of them appearing once. Patients counted as stable if ophthalmopathy did not develop within 18 months. Patients having uncontrolled infection, another autoimmune disease, pregnancy or lactation were not included.

The chain recombines TRBV10-3 with TRBJ2-2, with unresolved D. The sample comprised blood. The clonotype was recovered from a man aged 50 to 59 with Graves' hyperthyroidism. The CDR3 spells CAISDNTNTGELFF. CDR3 in DNA: TGTGCCATCAGCGACAATACGAACACCGGGGAGCTGTTTTTT.